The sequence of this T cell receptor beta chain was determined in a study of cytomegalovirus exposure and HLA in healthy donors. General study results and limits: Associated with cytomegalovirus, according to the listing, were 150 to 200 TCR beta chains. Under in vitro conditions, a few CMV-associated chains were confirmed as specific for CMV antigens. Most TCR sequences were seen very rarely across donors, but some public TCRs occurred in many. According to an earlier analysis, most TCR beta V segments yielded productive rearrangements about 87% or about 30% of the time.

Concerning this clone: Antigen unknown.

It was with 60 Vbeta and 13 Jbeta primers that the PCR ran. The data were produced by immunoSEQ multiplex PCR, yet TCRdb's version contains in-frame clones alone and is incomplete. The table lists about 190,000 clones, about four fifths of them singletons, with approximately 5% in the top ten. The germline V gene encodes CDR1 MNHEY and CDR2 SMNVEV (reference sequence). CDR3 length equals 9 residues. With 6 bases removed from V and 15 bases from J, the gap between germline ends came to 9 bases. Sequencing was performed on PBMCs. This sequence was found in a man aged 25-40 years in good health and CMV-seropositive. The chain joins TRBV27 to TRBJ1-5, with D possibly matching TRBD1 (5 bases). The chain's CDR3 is CASRGVRHF. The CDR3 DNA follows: TGTGCCAGCAGAGGGGTGCGGCATTTT.